This T cell receptor (beta chain) was identified during a study of T cell responses to AZD1222 COVID-19 vaccine. For the study at large: Second-dose recipients at about 4 or about 12 weeks were treated as one pooled group. General study findings and limits: Most donors were white British, females outnumbered males, and clonal diversity was possibly underestimated. Targets within unmutated variant regions were reportedly found for nearly half of spike-specific TCRs. The study found vaccine-associated CD4 TCRs spanning spike, dominant at 160-218 and 743-854.

Assay: immunoSEQ multiplex PCR; the TCRdb copy retains only in-frame clones and omits some. The sample lists 99,000 or so clones, approximately 89% occurring once. There are 15 residues in the CDR3. Per germline, CDR1 MDHEN and CDR2 SYDVKM. V lost 2 bases to trimming and J lost 5 bases, with 15 bases between them. On this clone: The antigen remains unidentified.

The chain recombines TRBV28 with TRBJ1-1; D is perhaps TRBD1 (5 bases). Material: peripheral blood, obtained on day 0 of AZD1222 vaccination. This TCR was sampled from an adult in good health. The CDR3 spells CASSLIGTAGTEAFF. CDR3 in DNA: TGTGCCAGCAGTTTAATAGGGACGGCAGGGACTGAAGCTTTCTTT.